This TCR beta chain was observed in a study of T cell responses to AZD1222 COVID-19 vaccine. Findings and caveats of the study: The breadth and depth of Spike-specific TCRs increased once two AZD1222 doses had been given. Of spike-specific TCRs, nearly half reportedly target regions left unmutated in variants. Spike-spanning, vaccine-associated CD4 TCRs were dominant at 160-218 and 743-854. Clonal diversity was possibly underestimated, and the donors were mostly white British, with more females.

This CDR3 has 13 residues. Trimming removed 7 bases at V and 6 bases at J, with 12 bases between. In germline, CDR1 is SNHLY, CDR2 FYNNEI. A remark on this clone: Its antigen is unknown.

The repertoire was sequenced with immunoSEQ multiplex PCR; TCRdb's copy has only in-frame clones and lacks some. The table has some 100,000 clones, nearly 90% seen once. V usage is TRBV2 and J usage is TRBJ2-2; D is perhaps TRBD1 (5 bases). The TCR sequence derives from an adult in good health. The sequences come from peripheral blood, collected on day 0 of MenACWY control vaccination. Here the CDR3 DNA reads TGTGCCAGCACCAAAAGGGGTGCCGGGGAGCTGTTTTTT. Translating gives CASTKRGAGELFF.